A selection of T cell receptor beta chains follows, all from one sample in a study of cytomegalovirus exposure and HLA in healthy donors. Measured with immunoSEQ multiplex PCR; TCRdb has only the in-frame clones, and not every one. This sample has 150,000 or so clones; roughly 73% occur once, and the top ten carry around 1.6%. Sequencing was carried out using PBMCs. These receptors were taken from a young woman in good health and CMV-seronegative. CDR3s include the opening cysteine and the closing phenylalanine or tryptophan.

V: TRBV10-3; CDR3: CATGTGANTIYF
V: TRBV2; CDR3: CASSVQGLEGTEAFF
V: TRBV7-2; CDR3: CASSLGLGQGTSGANVLTF
V: TRBV7-9; CDR3: CSSSLSNTEAFF
V: TRBV30; CDR3: CAWSVQAGYTEAFF
V: TRBV7-2; CDR3: CASSPGLGRGGANYGYTF
V: TRBV18; CDR3: CASSPQEQGFSGNTIYF
V: TRBV18; CDR3: CASSPIARRGKGDGYTF
V: TRBV7-2; CDR3: CASSSTSTDTQYF
V: TRBV5-4; CDR3: CASSRLWAGGNTGELFF
V: TRBV7-3; CDR3: CASSPNAGGPWSGELFF
V: TRBV14; CDR3: CASSPLQMYSSYNEQFF
V: TRBV13; CDR3: CASSLEGQGGYTF
V: TRBV2; CDR3: CASKPDSSYNSPLHF
V: TRBV5-5; CDR3: CASSFLANEQFF
V: TRBV10-1; CDR3: CASSPEQGYNEQFF
V: TRBV10-3; CDR3: CAISPGLAAIGELFF